This TCR beta chain was sequenced during a study of low-dose radiotherapy and immunotherapy resistance in tumors. This CDR3 comprises 15 residues. V lost 2 bases to trimming and J lost 5 bases, with 16 bases between them. Germline assignment: CDR1 MDHEN and CDR2 SYDVKM. The time point: before trial treatment. With TRAV- and TRBV-specific primers, first-strand cDNA was made, covering the alpha and beta chains. Amplification of TCRs used a constant-region primer and V-primer adapter for about 20 PCR cycles. Each CDR3 protein gets one entry after TCRdb re-called the reads with MiXCR. The repertoire holds some 71,000 distinct CDR3 sequences, with around 31% as singletons.

This sequence joins TRBV28 and TRBJ2-7; possible D gene TRBD1, 5 bases. The specimen comprised PBMCs, sampled before treatment. This clonotype originated in a female donor with ovarian cancer. CDR3 residues: CASSLARTPRDEQYF. The CDR3 DNA sequence: TGTGCCAGCAGTTTAGCACGGACACCTCGGGACGAGCAGTACTTC.